These 20 T cell receptor beta chains were all obtained from the same sample, sequenced in a study of blood T cell repertoires in COVID-19 (dated by TCRdb to 2020 to 2021). Preparation of the library involved the immunoSEQ multiplex PCR assay. TCRdb stores this immuneACCESS table with in-frame sequences only. Part of the clones is absent; in the studies checked, under half of the shortfall reflects unresolved V genes, and no reason is known for the rest. The table for this sample lists roughly 230,000 clones; approximately 84% of them were counted only once. More than 3% of the sample is held by the ten biggest clonotypes. Sequencing was performed on PBMCs or T cells enriched from blood (not recorded which). The receptors stem from a man aged 50 to 59 who had recovered from COVID-19.

The J gene is TRBJ2-3, the V gene TRBV10-3; possibly TRBD1 for D (6 bases). The length of the CDR3 is 15 residues. V was shortened by 0 bases and J by 6 bases, with 13 bases between the two germline ends. CDR1 and CDR2 (germline): ENHRY, SYGVKD. DNA of the CDR3: TGTGCCATCAGTGAGTCTAGCCCAGGGGTGGATACGCAGTATTTT. This encodes CAISESSPGVDTQYF.

The rearrangement links TRBV5-4 to TRBJ2-5; 8 nucleotides agree with TRBD2. The CDR3 totals 16 residues. With 4 bases clipped from V and 5 bases from J, the junction kept 13 bases outside the gene matches. Germline V gene data show CDR1 as SGHNT and CDR2 as YYREEE (reference sequence). This CDR3 reads CASSPRRGGNLETQYF. DNA for the CDR3: TGTGCCAGCAGCCCGCGTCGGGGGGGGAATTTGGAGACCCAGTACTTC.

The chain links TRBV5-1 to TRBJ2-7; 13 bases are shared with TRBD2. Trimming at V came to 3 bases and at J to 4 bases, leaving 19 bases not matched to a gene. Germline values: CDR1 SGHRS, CDR2 YFSETQ. CDR3 length: 20 residues. CDR3 in DNA: TGCGCCAGCAGCTCGATTCCGGGACTAGCGGGGCCACGGGCCCCGTACGAGCAGTACTTC. This codes for CASSSIPGLAGPRAPYEQYF.

V is TRBV29-1 and J is TRBJ2-3; maybe TRBD2 (6 bases). The CDR3 extends over 15 amino acids. V lost 7 bases to trimming and J lost 0 bases, with 17 bases between them. The V gene's germline CDR1 is SQVTM and CDR2 ANQGSEA. CDR3 nucleotides: TGCAGCGCCACAAGGGGACTCCCGAGCACAGATACGCAGTATTTT. It translates to CSATRGLPSTDTQYF.

The gene calls are TRBV6-2 or TRBV6-3 and TRBJ2-7, with 8 bases fitting TRBD1. Trimming took 2 bases from V and 6 from J; bases not matched to a gene: 9. This CDR3 contains 15 residues. Germline CDR1 reads MNHEY; CDR2 reads SVGEGT. Written as DNA, the CDR3 is TGTGCCAGCAGTTACCTTTCGGACAGGGCGGCCGAGCAGTACTTC. Translated: CASSYLSDRAAEQYF.

The chain joins TRBV21-1 to TRBJ2-3; the table's D call, TRBD2, has no DNA check behind it. TRBV21-1 is listed as a pseudogene. The CDR3 is made up of 17 amino acids. The CDR3 coding sequence is TGTGCCAGCAGCAAAGGGGACTGCGCCCCGCTCACAGATACGCAGTATTTT. It specifies CASSKGDCAPLTDTQYF.

The chain employs TRBV19 and TRBJ2-1; 11 bases are a match to TRBD2. The CDR3 extends over 15 amino acids. Germline-derived CDR1 and CDR2 are LNHDA and SQIVND (reference sequence). J gave up 5 bases and V 3 bases, and 3 bases lay outside the gene matches. DNA for the CDR3: TGTGCCAGTAGTATCATGGGACTAGCGGACAATGAGCAGTTCTTC. Residues: CASSIMGLADNEQFF. Combining the CDR3 with reference TRBV19 and TRBJ2-1 gives the whole variable domain DGGITQSPKYLFRKEGQNVTLSCEQNLNHDAMYWYRQDPGQGLRLIYYSQIVNDFQKGDIAEGYSVSREKKESFPLTVTSAQKNPTAFYLCASSIMGLADNEQFFGPGTRLTVL.

The V gene is TRBV18, the J gene TRBJ1-4; the match to TRBD1 covers 9 bases. The J segment lost 2 bases and the V segment lost 6 bases, leaving 4 bases of the junction unmatched. This CDR3 region has 15 residues. Germline lookup yields CDR1 KGHSH and CDR2 LQKENI. This CDR3 is CASSQQGATNEKLFF. CDR3 in DNA: TGTGCCAGCTCTCAACAGGGGGCGACTAATGAAAAACTGTTTTTT. The whole variable domain, filled in from reference TRBV18 and TRBJ1-4, reads NAGVMQNPRHLVRRRGQEARLRCSPMKGHSHVYWYRQLPEEGLKFMVYLQKENIIDESGMPKERFSAEFPKEGPSILRIQQVVRGDSAAYFCASSQQGATNEKLFFGSGTQLSVL.

The chain couples TRBV5-6 to TRBJ1-2; TRBD1 matches 7 bases. The junction had 9 bases not matched to a gene; V was cut back by 5 bases and J by 5 bases. This CDR3 is 14 amino acids long. Germline V gene sequence: CDR1 SGHDT, CDR2 YYEEEE. The CDR3 DNA follows: TGTGCCAGCAGTTCTCCGGACAGGCGTTATGGCTACACCTTC. It specifies CASSSPDRRYGYTF. Full variable domain (missing parts from reference TRBV5-6 and TRBJ1-2): DAGVTQSPTHLIKTRGQQVTLRCSPKSGHDTVSWYQQALGQGPQFIFQYYEEEERQRGNFPDRFSGHQFPNYSSELNVNALLLGDSALYLCASSSPDRRYGYTFGSGTRLTVV.

Notes on this clone: Germline and junction disagree at one end, which may indicate a read error. The genes are TRBV27 and TRBJ2-2; D call uncertain. The CDR3 contains 12 residues. Germline V lookup: CDR1 MNHEY, CDR2 SMNVEV (reference sequence). Written as DNA, the CDR3 is TGTGCCAGCAGTTTCCGATTTGCTGGAGCTGTTTTT. Its translation is CASSFRFAGAVF.

The chain has TRBV7-3 and TRBJ2-1, with 14 bases that match TRBD2. J gave up 12 bases and V 8 bases, and 12 bases lay outside the gene matches. The germline gives CDR1 SGHTA, CDR2 FQGTGA. This CDR3 region has 15 residues. The CDR3 region has the DNA TGTGCCAGCGGGAGTGGTGGGACTAGCGGGAGCCGGCAGTTCTTC. As protein: CASGSGGTSGSRQFF.

The rearrangement uses TRBV28 and TRBJ2-7; D not resolved. Germline V gives CDR1 MDHEN, CDR2 SYDVKM. The CDR3 runs 15 residues. V was pared by 8 bases and J by 1 base, with 18 bases between. CDR3 bases: TGTGCCAGCCAATTTACGGGTGCGGAGTCCTACGAGCAGTACTTC. This gives the protein CASQFTGAESYEQYF.

This chain uses TRBV18 with TRBJ2-2, with 8 positions matching TRBD1. CDR1 is KGHSH and CDR2 is LQKENI in the germline V gene. V lost 4 bases, J lost 3 bases, and 4 bases stayed unmatched. This CDR3 spans 15 amino acids. The CDR3 is CASSRQGQDTGELFF. Here the CDR3 DNA reads TGTGCCAGCTCACGGCAGGGACAGGACACCGGGGAGCTGTTTTTT.

J is TRBJ2-3 and V is TRBV5-5; 7 nucleotides align to TRBD1. Germline loops: CDR1 SGHKS, CDR2 YYEKEE (reference sequence). Trimming took 0 bases from V and 3 from J; bases not matched to a gene: 7. This CDR3 has 16 residues. CDR3 residues: CASSLAVAGGTDTQYF. The DNA for the CDR3 is TGTGCCAGCAGCTTGGCCGTGGCAGGGGGTACAGATACGCAGTATTTT.

The chain is built from TRBV19 and TRBJ2-7; D is perhaps TRBD1 (6 bases). Trimming took off 5 bases at V and 5 bases at J, with 16 bases between the two ends. The CDR3 consists of 14 residues. Germline V gene data show CDR1 as LNHDA and CDR2 as SQIVND (reference sequence). The CDR3 DNA sequence: TGTGCCAGTAGTGCTTCGACAGGCCGGAACGAGCAGTACTTC. This translates into CASSASTGRNEQYF. Variable domain in full (rest from reference TRBV19 and TRBJ2-7): DGGITQSPKYLFRKEGQNVTLSCEQNLNHDAMYWYRQDPGQGLRLIYYSQIVNDFQKGDIAEGYSVSREKKESFPLTVTSAQKNPTAFYLCASSASTGRNEQYFGPGTRLTVT.

The genes are TRBV7-6 and TRBJ1-1; 7 bases align to TRBD1. Germline-derived CDR1 and CDR2 are SGHVS and FNYEAQ. With 4 bases clipped from V and 0 bases from J, the junction kept 11 bases outside the gene matches. This CDR3 region has 17 residues. The CDR3 coding sequence is TGTGCCAGCAGCTCCCTAAACAGGGGCGGGATGAACACTGAAGCTTTCTTT. Encoded protein: CASSSLNRGGMNTEAFF.

The rearrangement joins TRBV7-3 to TRBJ2-6; maybe TRBD1 (6 bases). The CDR3 consists of 14 residues. Deletions cut 5 bases from V and 4 bases from J, with 9 bases between. The V gene's germline CDR1 is SGHTA and CDR2 FQGTGA. CDR3 amino acids: CASSLDRGANVLTF. The CDR3 nucleotides are TGTGCCAGCAGCCTCGACAGGGGGGCCAACGTCCTGACTTTC.

This clone counts as medium-sized. CDR3 protein: CASSTDGYEQYF. In nucleotides, the CDR3 is TGCGCCAGCAGCACAGACGGCTACGAGCAGTACTTC. This sequence joins TRBV5-1 and TRBJ2-7, with D uncertain. V was trimmed by 4 bases and J by 3 bases, leaving 8 bases between them. This CDR3 has 12 residues. The germline gives CDR1 SGHRS, CDR2 YFSETQ.

This chain links TRBV11-2 with TRBJ1-3; perhaps TRBD1 as D (6 bases). Trimming pared 1 base from V and 0 bases from J, leaving 16 bases between. CDR3 length equals 18 residues. Germline CDR1 and CDR2: SGHAT and FQNNGV. The CDR3 nucleotides read TGTGCCAGCAGCTTAGGTACCGGGACAACCGGCTCTGGAAACACCATATATTTT. This sequence encodes CASSLGTGTTGSGNTIYF.

This rearrangement joins TRBV5-1 to TRBJ2-2, with D hard to call. CDR1 SGHRS and CDR2 YFSETQ come from the germline V gene. This CDR3 is built from 14 residues. The germline V and J ends were trimmed by 0 bases and 4 bases, with 7 bases remaining between them. CDR3 in DNA: TGCGCCAGCAGCTTGGAAGCGTCCACCGGGGAGCTGTTTTTT. It specifies CASSLEASTGELFF. The full variable domain, in which reference TRBV5-1 and TRBJ2-2 provide the parts outside the CDR3, is KAGVTQTPRYLIKTRGQQVTLSCSPISGHRSVSWYQQTPGQGLQFLFEYFSETQRNKGNFPGRFSGRQFSNSRSEMNVSTLELGDSALYLCASSLEASTGELFFGEGSRLTVL.